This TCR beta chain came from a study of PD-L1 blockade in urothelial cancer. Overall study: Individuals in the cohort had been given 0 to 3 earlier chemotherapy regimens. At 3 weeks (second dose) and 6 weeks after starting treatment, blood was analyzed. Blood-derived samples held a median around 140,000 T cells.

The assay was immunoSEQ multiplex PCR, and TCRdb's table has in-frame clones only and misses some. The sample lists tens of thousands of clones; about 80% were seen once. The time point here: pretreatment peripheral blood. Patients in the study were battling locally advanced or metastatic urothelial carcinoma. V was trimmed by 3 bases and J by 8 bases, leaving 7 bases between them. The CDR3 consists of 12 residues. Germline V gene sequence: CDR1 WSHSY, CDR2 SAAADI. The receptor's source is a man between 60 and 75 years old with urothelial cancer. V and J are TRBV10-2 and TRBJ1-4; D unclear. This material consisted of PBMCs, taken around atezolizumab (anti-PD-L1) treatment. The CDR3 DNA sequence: TGCGCCAGCAGTGAACTAGTCGAAAAACTGTTTTTT. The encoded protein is CASSELVEKLFF.